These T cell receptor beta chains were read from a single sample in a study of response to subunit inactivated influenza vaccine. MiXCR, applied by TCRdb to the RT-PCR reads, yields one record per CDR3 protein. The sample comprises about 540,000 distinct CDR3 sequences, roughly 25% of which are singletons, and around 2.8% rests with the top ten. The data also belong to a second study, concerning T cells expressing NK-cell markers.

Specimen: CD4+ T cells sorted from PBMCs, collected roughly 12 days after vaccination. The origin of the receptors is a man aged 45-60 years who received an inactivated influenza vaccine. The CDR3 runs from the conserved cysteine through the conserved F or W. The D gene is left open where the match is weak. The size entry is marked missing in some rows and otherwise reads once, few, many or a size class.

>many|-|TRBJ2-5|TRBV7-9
CASSRLTERGVETQYF
TGTGCCAGCAGCCGATTAACCGAAAGAGGTGTGGAGACCCAGTACTTC
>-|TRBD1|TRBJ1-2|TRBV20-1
CSAGDRGAYGYTF
TGCAGTGCCGGGGACAGGGGAGCCTATGGCTACACCTTC
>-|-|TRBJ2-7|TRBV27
CASSFNSAVYEQYF
TGTGCCAGCAGTTTTAATAGCGCAGTCTACGAGCAGTACTTC
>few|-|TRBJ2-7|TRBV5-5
CASSMGREYEQYF
TGTGCCAGCAGCATGGGCCGGGAATACGAGCAGTACTTC
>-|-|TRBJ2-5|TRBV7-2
CASSYPGQRTQYF
TGTGCCAGCAGCTACCCCGGACAGCGGACCCAGTACTTC
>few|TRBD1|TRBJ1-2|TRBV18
CASSRQGDYGYTF
TGTGCCAGCTCACGACAGGGAGACTATGGCTACACCTTC
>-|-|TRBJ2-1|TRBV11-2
CASSLSVTGYNEQFF
TGTGCCAGCAGCTTAAGTGTTACAGGGTACAATGAGCAGTTCTTC
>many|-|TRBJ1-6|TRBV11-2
CASSSVGGRAYNSPLHF
TGTGCCAGCAGCTCCGTGGGGGGGCGAGCTTATAATTCACCCCTCCACTTT
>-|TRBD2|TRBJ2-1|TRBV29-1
CSVGASGSLEQFF
TGCAGCGTTGGTGCTAGCGGGTCCCTTGAGCAGTTCTTC
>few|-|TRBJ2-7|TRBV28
CASSFPSDSYEQYF
TGTGCCAGCAGTTTCCCGTCAGACTCCTACGAGCAGTACTTC
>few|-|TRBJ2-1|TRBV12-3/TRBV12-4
CASSLRLRSSYNEQFF
TGTGCCAGCAGTTTACGACTTCGAAGCTCCTACAATGAGCAGTTCTTC
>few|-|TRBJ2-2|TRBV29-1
CSARGSWNTGELFF
TGCAGCGCCAGAGGCAGCTGGAACACCGGGGAGCTGTTTTTT
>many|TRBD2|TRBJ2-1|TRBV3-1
CASSPGLAGVNEQFF
TGTGCCAGCAGCCCGGGACTAGCGGGGGTCAATGAGCAGTTCTTC
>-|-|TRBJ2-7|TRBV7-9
CASSLNPDSYEQYF
TGTGCCAGCAGCTTAAATCCAGACTCCTACGAGCAGTACTTC
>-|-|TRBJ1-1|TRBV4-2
CASRQDRNKDTEAFF
TGTGCCAGCAGACAAGATCGGAACAAGGACACTGAAGCTTTCTTT